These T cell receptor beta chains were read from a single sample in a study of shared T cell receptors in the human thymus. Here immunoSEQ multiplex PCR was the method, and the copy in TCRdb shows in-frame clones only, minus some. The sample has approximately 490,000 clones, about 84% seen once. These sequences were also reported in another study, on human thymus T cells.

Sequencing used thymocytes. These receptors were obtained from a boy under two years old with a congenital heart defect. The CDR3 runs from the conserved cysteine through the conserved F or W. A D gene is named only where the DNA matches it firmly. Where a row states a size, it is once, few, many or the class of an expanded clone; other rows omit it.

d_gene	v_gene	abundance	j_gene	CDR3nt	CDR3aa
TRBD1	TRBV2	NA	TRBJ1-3	TGTGCCAGCAATCCTCTCCGGGACAGTGGAAACACCATATATTTT	CASNPLRDSGNTIYF
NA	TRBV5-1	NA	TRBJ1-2	TGCGCCAGCAGCCCGAGTTTGGTTTATGGCTACACCTTC	CASSPSLVYGYTF
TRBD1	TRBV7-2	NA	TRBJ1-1	TGTGCCAGCAGCTTAGGACAGGGGCCACTCCTGGGTACTGAAGCTTTCTTT	CASSLGQGPLLGTEAFF
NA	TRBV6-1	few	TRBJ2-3	TGTGCCAGCAGTGGTGCTAACAGGGCTAGCACAGATACGCAGTATTTT	CASSGANRASTDTQYF
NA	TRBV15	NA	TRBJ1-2	TGTGCCACCAGCAGACACCTGGGAGGGCAAGACACCAAACGTAACTATGGCTACACCTTC	CATSRHLGGQDTKRNYGYTF
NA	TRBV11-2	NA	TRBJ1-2	TGTGCCAGCAGCTTAGAGGGCTGGGGCTACACCTTC	CASSLEGWGYTF
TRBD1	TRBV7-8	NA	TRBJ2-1	TGTGCCACCCTAAGGGGGCACCGCTCCTACAATGAGCAGTTCTTC	CATLRGHRSYNEQFF
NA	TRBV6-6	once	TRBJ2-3	TGTGCCAGCTCTAGCTCTAGCGCTGGCACAGATACGCAGTATTTT	CASSSSSAGTDTQYF
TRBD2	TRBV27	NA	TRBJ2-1	TGTGCCAGCAGTTTCCTGGGACTAGCGGATGAGCAGTTCTTC	CASSFLGLADEQFF
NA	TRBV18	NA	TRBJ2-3	TGTGCCAGCTCACCAGAGGAAGGAGCCAATCGAGGAGATACGCAGTATTTT	CASSPEEGANRGDTQYF
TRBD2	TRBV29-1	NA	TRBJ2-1	TGCAGCGTTCACACAGTCAGCGGGGGTGAGCAGTTCTTC	CSVHTVSGGEQFF
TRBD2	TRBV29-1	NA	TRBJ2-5	TGCAGCGTTGAAGCAAGGGTGACTAGCGGTACGCTCCAAGAGACCCAGTACTTC	CSVEARVTSGTLQETQYF
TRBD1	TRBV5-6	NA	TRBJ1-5	TGTGCCAGCAGCTCAAGGACAGGGGGCGGTGATCAGCCCCAGCATTTT	CASSSRTGGGDQPQHF
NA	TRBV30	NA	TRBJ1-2	TGTGCCTGGAAGGGGGACCCTCACTATGGCTACACCTTC	CAWKGDPHYGYTF
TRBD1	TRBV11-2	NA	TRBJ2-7	TGTGCCAGCTTGGGACAGGGGTCCAACGAGCAGTACTTC	CASLGQGSNEQYF
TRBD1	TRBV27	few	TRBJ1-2	TGTGCCAGCAGTCCAGACAGGGAGACTAACTATGGCTACACCTTC	CASSPDRETNYGYTF